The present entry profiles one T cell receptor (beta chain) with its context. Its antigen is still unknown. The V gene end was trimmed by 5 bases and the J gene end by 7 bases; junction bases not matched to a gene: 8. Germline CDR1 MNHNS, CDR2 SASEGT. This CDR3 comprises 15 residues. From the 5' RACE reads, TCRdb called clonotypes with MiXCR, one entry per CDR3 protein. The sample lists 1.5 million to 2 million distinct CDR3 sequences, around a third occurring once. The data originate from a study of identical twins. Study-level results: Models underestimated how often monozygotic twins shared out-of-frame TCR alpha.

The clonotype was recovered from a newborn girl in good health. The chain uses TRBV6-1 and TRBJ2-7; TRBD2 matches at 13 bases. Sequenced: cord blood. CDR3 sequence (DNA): TGTGCCAGCAGTAAACCCGGACTAGCGGGGGTTGAGCAGTACTTC. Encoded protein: CASSKPGLAGVEQYF.